This T cell receptor beta chain emerged from a study of control samples from healthy donors and cancer patients. Using immunoSEQ multiplex PCR, the repertoire was profiled, and TCRdb retains in-frame clones only, with some absent. In the table there are 60,000 to 65,000 clones, about 82% of which are singletons. The CDR3 contains 12 residues. Per germline, CDR1 SGHKS and CDR2 YYEKEE (reference sequence). Trimming removed 0 bases at V and 5 bases at J, with 6 bases between. This clone was observed a few times. Sequenced sample: blood. The clonotype originates from a man in his forties in good health. V usage is TRBV5-5 and J usage is TRBJ2-7; D remains unclear. Written as DNA, the CDR3 is TGTGCCAGCAGCTTGGGAACCCACGAGCAGTACTTC. It is translated as CASSLGTHEQYF.